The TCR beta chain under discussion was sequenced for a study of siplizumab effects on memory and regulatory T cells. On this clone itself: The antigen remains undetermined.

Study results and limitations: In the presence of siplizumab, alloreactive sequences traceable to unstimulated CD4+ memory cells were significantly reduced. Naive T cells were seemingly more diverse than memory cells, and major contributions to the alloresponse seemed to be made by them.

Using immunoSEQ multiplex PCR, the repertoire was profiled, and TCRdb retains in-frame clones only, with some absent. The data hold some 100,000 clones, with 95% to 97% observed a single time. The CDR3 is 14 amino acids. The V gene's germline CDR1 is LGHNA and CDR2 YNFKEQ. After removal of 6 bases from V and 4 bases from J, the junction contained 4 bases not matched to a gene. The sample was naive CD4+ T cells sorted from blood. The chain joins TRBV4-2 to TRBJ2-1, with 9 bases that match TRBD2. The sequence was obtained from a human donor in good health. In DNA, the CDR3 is TGTGCCAGCAGGGCGGGGGGGCCTTACAATGAGCAGTTCTTC. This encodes CASRAGGPYNEQFF.